The next 21 T cell receptor beta chains were all read from a single sample in a study of blood T cell repertoires in COVID-19. The assay was immunoSEQ multiplex PCR, and TCRdb's table has in-frame clones only and misses some. The sample lists under 200,000 clones, 82% occurring once. The sample was PBMCs or T cells enriched from blood (not recorded which). The receptors originated from a man between 60 and 75 years old who had recovered from COVID-19.

This chain links TRBV23-1 with TRBJ2-7, with D uncertain. TRBV23-1 counts as an open reading frame of uncertain function. V lost 5 bases, J lost 4 bases, and 9 bases lay in between. The CDR3 is 12 residues long. The CDR3 DNA reads TGCGCCAGCAGTTTGACACCTTACGAGCAGTACTTC. Translation: CASSLTPYEQYF.

This clone came up a few times. The chain is built from TRBV19 and TRBJ1-5; TRBD1 aligns across 9 bases. This CDR3 spans 17 amino acids. Germline loops: CDR1 LNHDA, CDR2 SQIVND (reference sequence). V lost 6 bases to trimming and J lost 0 bases; unmatched junction nucleotides: 9. DNA of the CDR3: TGTGCCAGTAGGACGACAGGGGGTTCTTATAGCAATCAGCCCCAGCATTTT. Translated: CASRTTGGSYSNQPQHF.

This clone was recorded a few times. This sequence joins TRBV19 and TRBJ1-6; D is possibly TRBD1 (6 bases). The germline gives CDR1 LNHDA, CDR2 SQIVND (reference sequence). The CDR3 runs 13 residues. V was shortened by 6 bases and J by 7 bases, with 10 bases between the two germline ends. The DNA for the CDR3 is TGTGCCAGTAGGAACAGGGAGAATTCACCCCTCCACTTT. Amino acids: CASRNRENSPLHF.

The CDR3 region is CAISESGGVETQYF. DNA of the CDR3: TGTGCCATCAGTGAGTCTGGCGGAGTAGAGACCCAGTACTTC. The chain joins TRBV10-3 to TRBJ2-5; D remains unclear. Trimming removed 0 bases at V and 4 bases at J, with 9 bases between. CDR1 ENHRY and CDR2 SYGVKD come from the germline V gene. The CDR3 is made up of 14 amino acids.

V usage is TRBV7-3 and J usage is TRBJ1-5; a possible D gene is TRBD1 (6 bases). Germline V CDR1 and CDR2: SGHTA, FQGTGA. There are 16 residues in the CDR3. V lost 5 bases, J lost 0 bases, and 14 bases lay in between. This CDR3 reads CASSPDRSYSNQPQHF. CDR3 DNA: TGTGCCAGCAGCCCCGACAGGAGTTATAGCAATCAGCCCCAGCATTTT.

This clone was seen a few times. CDR3 residues: CASSLEMGQGSSGYTF. The CDR3 DNA reads as TGTGCCAGCAGCTTAGAAATGGGACAGGGGTCCAGTGGCTACACCTTC. V is TRBV7-8 and J is TRBJ1-2, with 10 bases fitting TRBD1. V gave up 1 base and J gave up 7 bases; unmatched junction bases: 9. The CDR3 loop spans 16 amino acids. The V gene's germline CDR1 is SGHVS and CDR2 FQNEAQ.

This clone was observed once. The chain couples TRBV9 to TRBJ2-7, with D possibly TRBD2 on 8 matching bases. The CDR3 sequence is 18 residues long. Trimming shortened V by 3 bases and J by 2 bases, and 24 bases separated the two germline ends. CDR1 and CDR2 from the germline V gene are SGDLS and YYNGEE. The CDR3 is CASSAPGGGLSSAYEQYF. CDR3 bases: TGTGCCAGCAGCGCCCCGGGAGGGGGCCTTTCCAGCGCCTACGAGCAGTACTTC.

V gene TRBV7-2 combines with J gene TRBJ2-1; weak D call: TRBD2 (5 bases). The ends were cut back, 2 bases at V and 6 bases at J, with 11 bases in the middle. Germline V gene data show CDR1 as SGHTA and CDR2 as FQGNSA. CDR3 size: 14 residues. The CDR3 sequence is CASSLYAGANEQFF. The DNA for the CDR3 is TGTGCCAGCAGCTTATATGCGGGTGCCAATGAGCAGTTCTTC.

V and J are TRBV6-5 and TRBJ1-3; D gene unclear. Germline-derived CDR1 and CDR2 are MNHEY and SVGAGI. Between the trimmed V and J ends, which lost 6 bases and 0 bases, there was a span of 9 bases. The CDR3 consists of 14 residues. The CDR3 DNA is TGTGCCAGCAGGAGCGTCCTCTCTGGAAACACCATATATTTT. It encodes CASRSVLSGNTIYF.

The chain has TRBV7-9 and TRBJ1-3, with TRBD1 matching over 10 bases. Looked up from germline, CDR1 is SEHNR and CDR2 is FQNEAQ (reference sequence). Trimming took 5 bases from V and 3 from J; bases not matched to a gene: 7. The CDR3 covers 16 residues. The CDR3 here is CASSVDRGLDGNTIYF. The DNA of the CDR3 is TGTGCCAGCAGCGTAGACAGGGGGCTTGATGGAAACACCATATATTTT.

This clone was seen only a few times. This chain joins TRBV19 and TRBJ2-1; no clear D. The CDR3 loop spans 13 amino acids. V shed 5 bases and J shed 6 bases, with 11 bases lying between them. The germline V gene has CDR1 LNHDA and CDR2 SQIVND (reference sequence). As DNA, the CDR3 is TGTGCCAGTAGTGCTCCCAACGGCAATGAGCAGTTCTTC. This translates into CASSAPNGNEQFF.

The chain is built from TRBV6-5 and TRBJ2-3; 10 positions match TRBD2. The CDR3 is made up of 16 amino acids. J was trimmed by 4 bases and V by 0 bases; bases with no gene match: 4. Germline CDR1 and CDR2: MNHEY and SVGAGI. The CDR3 spells CASSYSASGRADTQYF. In nucleotides, the CDR3 is TGTGCCAGCAGTTACTCTGCTAGCGGGAGAGCAGATACGCAGTATTTT.

V and J are TRBV7-9 and TRBJ2-5; possibly TRBD1 for D (6 bases). The germline CDR1 and CDR2 sequences are SEHNR and FQNEAQ (reference sequence). This CDR3 spans 15 amino acids. Trimming stripped 5 bases from V and 5 bases from J, with 18 bases between. CDR3 region: CASSRLTGLGETQYF. The CDR3 DNA follows: TGTGCCAGCAGCCGGCTTACAGGGTTAGGGGAGACCCAGTACTTC. Full variable domain (missing parts from reference TRBV7-9 and TRBJ2-5): DTGVSQNPRHKITKRGQNVTFRCDPISEHNRLYWYRQTLGQGPEFLTYFQNEAQLEKSRLLSDRFSAERPKGSFSTLEIQRTEQGDSAMYLCASSRLTGLGETQYFGPGTRLLVL.

The chain joins TRBV19 to TRBJ1-5; D possibly corresponds to TRBD1 (6 bases). CDR3 length: 16 amino acids. Deletions cut 3 bases from V and 4 bases from J, with 16 bases between. Germline values: CDR1 LNHDA, CDR2 SQIVND (reference sequence). CDR3 nucleotide sequence: TGTGCCAGTAGTATGTCGACAGGCCGGGGTAATCAGCCCCAGCATTTT. It translates to CASSMSTGRGNQPQHF.

The V call is TRBV25-1, the J call TRBJ1-4, with 7 bases lining up with TRBD1. Germline loops: CDR1 MGHDK, CDR2 SYGVNS. Losses at the gene ends were 1 base for V and 3 bases for J; bases not matched to a gene: 2. This CDR3 is 15 amino acids long. This chain's CDR3 is CASSEWGQSNEKLFF. CDR3 DNA: TGTGCCAGCAGTGAATGGGGACAGTCTAATGAAAAACTGTTTTTT.

V and J are TRBV7-8 and TRBJ1-2, with D unresolved. This CDR3 region has 14 residues. Germline values: CDR1 SGHVS, CDR2 FQNEAQ. Trimming cost V 5 bases and J 2 bases, with 12 bases left between them. As DNA, the CDR3 is TGTGCCAGCAGCCAAGGTACGGAGAACTATGGCTACACCTTC. Protein sequence: CASSQGTENYGYTF. The complete variable domain, with remaining parts taken from reference TRBV7-8 and TRBJ1-2, reads GAGVSQSPRYKVAKRGQDVALRCDPISGHVSLFWYQQALGQGPEFLTYFQNEAQLDKSGLPSDRFFAERPEGSVSTLKIQRTQQEDSAVYLCASSQGTENYGYTFGSGTRLTVV.

V is TRBV5-1 and J is TRBJ2-6; 12 bases map to TRBD2. V lost 0 bases and J lost 1; bases outside the gene matches: 5. Germline CDR1 is SGHRS and CDR2 is YFSETQ. This CDR3 contains 19 residues. CDR3 protein: CASSLGASGRGSGANVLTF. The CDR3, as DNA: TGCGCCAGCAGCTTGGGGGCTAGCGGGAGGGGATCTGGGGCCAACGTCCTGACTTTC.

This sequence joins TRBV7-8 and TRBJ2-2, with no clear D. V lost 4 bases and J 1 base, leaving 19 bases between the germline ends. Germline V lookup: CDR1 SGHVS, CDR2 FQNEAQ. The CDR3 is made up of 18 amino acids. DNA of the CDR3: TGTGCCAGCAGCTCCCGTAGCCGGGTCCGAATGAACACCGGGGAGCTGTTTTTT. Encoded protein: CASSSRSRVRMNTGELFF.

V gene TRBV12-3 or TRBV12-4 combines with J gene TRBJ2-7; 8 positions match TRBD1. V lost 1 base and J lost 11; bases outside the gene matches: 1. The CDR3 spans 11 residues. The CDR3 region has the DNA TGTGCCAGCAGTTTAGGGGACAGGAAGTACTTC. Encoded protein: CASSLGDRKYF.

The chain links TRBV4-2 to TRBJ2-5, with D hard to call. The CDR3 runs to 15 residues. With 4 bases removed from V and 0 bases from J, the gap between germline ends came to 12 bases. Germline V gives CDR1 LGHNA, CDR2 YNFKEQ. CDR3 coding DNA: TGTGCCAGCAGCCGAAAACCAGGCGACCAAGAGACCCAGTACTTC. Amino acid sequence: CASSRKPGDQETQYF.

The genes are TRBV9 and TRBJ1-6; 7 nucleotides agree with TRBD1. The CDR3 runs to 15 residues. Germline-derived CDR1 and CDR2 are SGDLS and YYNGEE. V dropped 4 bases and J dropped 9; count of bases not matched to a gene: 10. The DNA of the CDR3 is TGTGCCAGCAGCACCACAGGGGCCCCCTTTTCACCCCTCCACTTT. This gives the protein CASSTTGAPFSPLHF.